This T cell receptor beta chain was sequenced during a study of blood T cell repertoires in COVID-19. In the source study's methods: Estimates of nucleated cell counts were drawn from the amplification of reference gene primers. Only in-frame clones appear in the TCRdb table, and some are missing; sequencing was by immunoSEQ multiplex PCR. D and trimming were read from the DNA, whereas the V and J calls and clone size are those reported in that table. The table includes some 160,000 clones, 84% detected once. Germline V lookup: CDR1 KGHSH, CDR2 LQKENI. V lost 4 bases to trimming and J lost 5 bases; unmatched junction nucleotides: 8. CDR3 length equals 14 residues. Seattle-derived patients entered the study during active infection and were followed longitudinally.

The chain has TRBV18 and TRBJ2-7, with 7 nucleotides matching TRBD1. The source material was peripheral blood. The TCR was taken from a woman of 80 years or more with COVID-19, enrolled during active disease. For the CDR3, the DNA is TGTGCCAGCTCACGAAGGGCCACAGGGGACGAGCAGTACTTC. It is translated as CASSRRATGDEQYF.